The 32 T cell receptor beta chains in this list originate from one sample, sequenced in a study of response to subunit inactivated influenza vaccine. TCRdb used MiXCR to reprocess the RT-PCR reads, holding one entry per CDR3 protein. Among fewer than 650,000 distinct CDR3 sequences listed, around 13% were seen once. The input for sequencing was PBMCs from blood, taken roughly 6 weeks after vaccination. These receptors all stem from a man over 45 who received an inactivated influenza vaccine.

This clonotype has just a few counts. V usage is TRBV6-1 and J usage is TRBJ1-6, with TRBD1 identical over 9 bases. CDR3 size: 15 residues. Looked up from germline, CDR1 is MNHNS and CDR2 is SASEGT. The V gene end was trimmed by 6 bases and the J gene end by 9 bases; junction bases not matched to a gene: 9. The CDR3 region is CASSPPGQGGSPLHF. The CDR3 nucleotides read TGTGCCAGCAGCCCACCGGGACAGGGCGGTTCACCCCTCCACTTT.

This clonotype was picked up a small number of times. CDR3 bases: TGTGCCAGCAGCTTAAGGGGGGGCGGGCTCTCCTACAATGAGCAGTTCTTC. Its translation is CASSLRGGGLSYNEQFF. The chain has TRBV7-2 and TRBJ2-1, with D maybe TRBD2 (7 bases). CDR1 SGHTA and CDR2 FQGNSA come from the germline V gene. CDR3 length equals 17 residues. V lost 2 bases, J lost 0 bases, and 14 bases lay in between.

This clonotype has a count of ten or more. This chain connects TRBV29-1 to TRBJ2-2; 9 positions match TRBD1. From germline, CDR1 is SQVTM and CDR2 ANQGSEA. V trimming: 7 bases; J trimming: 6 bases; junction bases outside the gene matches: 15. The CDR3 length is 16 residues. The CDR3 nucleotides read TGCAGCGCTTCTGCCACAGGACAGGGGTTTTCCGGGGAGCTGTTTTTT. Translating gives CSASATGQGFSGELFF.

V usage is TRBV6-1 and J usage is TRBJ1-2, with 8 bases matching TRBD1. The junction had 11 bases not matched to a gene; V was cut back by 6 bases and J by 8 bases. This CDR3 has 14 amino acids. Germline V gene lookup returns CDR1 MNHNS and CDR2 SASEGT. The CDR3 DNA reads as TGTGCCAGCAGCACCCAGACAGGGGCCTTCGGCTACACCTTC. This gives the protein CASSTQTGAFGYTF.

The table lists this clonotype with many counts. The chain joins TRBV21-1 to TRBJ2-5; the table gives TRBD2 as D, unverified against the DNA. TRBV21-1 is reported as a pseudogene. CDR3 length: 15 amino acids. The DNA of the CDR3 is TGTGCCAGGGGGACTAGCGGGAGCCCCCAAGAGACCCAGTACTTC. This encodes CARGTSGSPQETQYF.

This clonotype was seen only a few times. This rearrangement joins TRBV5-1 to TRBJ2-7, with 9 bases that match TRBD1. The V segment lost 3 bases and the J segment 6 bases; nucleotides outside the gene matches: 10. This CDR3 contains 15 residues. The germline CDR1 and CDR2 sequences are SGHRS and YFSETQ. CDR3 nucleotides: TGCGCCAGCAGCTCCAGCCCGGGACAGGGATCCGAGCAGTACTTC. Translation gives CASSSSPGQGSEQYF.

V is TRBV15 and J is TRBJ2-1; D is perhaps TRBD2 (5 bases). The CDR3 contains 16 residues. V lost 1 base and J lost 1, with 11 bases in between. Germline V gene sequence: CDR1 LNHNV, CDR2 YYDKDF (reference sequence). The CDR3 loop reads CATSRAPRESYNEQFF. The CDR3 DNA reads as TGTGCCACCAGCAGAGCCCCGAGGGAGTCCTACAATGAGCAGTTCTTC.

This clonotype was found a few times. The chain is built from TRBV6-1 and TRBJ2-3; D gene uncertain. This CDR3 contains 15 residues. V was cut by 0 bases and J by 1 base, with 8 bases left in between. The germline CDR1 and CDR2 sequences are MNHNS and SASEGT. For the CDR3, the DNA is TGTGCCAGCAGTGAAGCGGGAACCCGCACAGATACGCAGTATTTT. This sequence encodes CASSEAGTRTDTQYF.

This clonotype was detected only a few times. The rearrangement joins TRBV3-1 to TRBJ2-7; D is uncertain. V lost 3 bases and J 4 bases, leaving 13 bases between the germline ends. The CDR3 sequence is 14 residues long. Germline CDR1 reads LGHDT; CDR2 reads YNNKEL (reference sequence). This CDR3 reads CASSQYYPPYEQYF. In DNA form, the CDR3 reads TGTGCCAGCAGCCAGTACTACCCCCCTTACGAGCAGTACTTC.

This clonotype was recorded a few times. V gene TRBV6-6 combines with J gene TRBJ2-7; D perhaps matches TRBD1 (6 bases). This CDR3 contains 13 residues. Germline V CDR1 and CDR2: MNHNY, SVGAGI (reference sequence). V lost 6 bases and J lost 7, with 16 bases in between. CDR3 DNA: TGTGCCAGCAGCAATACCGACAGGAGGGAGCAGTACTTC. Translated: CASSNTDRREQYF.

This clonotype was counted between two and nine times. The chain links TRBV20-1 to TRBJ2-1; 10 bases line up with TRBD2. CDR3 size: 15 residues. V was clipped by 6 bases and J by 5 bases; unmatched bases: 10. Germline values: CDR1 DFQATT, CDR2 SNEGSKA (reference sequence). The CDR3 DNA follows: TGCAGTGCATCTAGCGGGAGTACCGTTAACAATGAGCAGTTCTTC. Protein sequence: CSASSGSTVNNEQFF.

V usage is TRBV28 and J usage is TRBJ2-7; tentatively, D is TRBD1 (5 bases). This CDR3 has 15 amino acids. The V end was cut by 7 bases, the J end by 1 base, with 17 bases between. The germline V gene encodes CDR1 MDHEN and CDR2 SYDVKM. The chain's CDR3 is CASTDTGLISYEQYF. CDR3 bases: TGTGCCAGCACCGATACAGGTCTGATTTCCTACGAGCAGTACTTC.

The sample holds many counts of this clonotype. The V and J genes are TRBV12-3 or TRBV12-4 and TRBJ2-3; no reliable D call. With 3 bases removed from V and 4 bases from J, the gap between germline ends came to 14 bases. CDR3 size: 15 residues. The CDR3 region is CASSFDPGLADTQYF. DNA for the CDR3: TGTGCCAGCAGTTTTGATCCGGGTTTGGCAGATACGCAGTATTTT.

Many counts were recorded for this clonotype. The chain combines TRBV4-2 with TRBJ2-3, with 9 nucleotides matching TRBD2. Germline CDR1 reads LGHNA; CDR2 reads YNFKEQ. Trimming at V came to 0 bases and at J to 2 bases, leaving 24 bases not matched to a gene. The CDR3 extends over 23 amino acids. CDR3 residues: CASSQEPSGGRRGPSGSTDTQYF. The DNA of the CDR3 is TGTGCCAGCAGCCAAGAGCCCAGCGGGGGGCGCCGAGGGCCCTCGGGATCCACAGATACGCAGTATTTT.

This clonotype was observed many times. The J gene is TRBJ2-3, the V gene TRBV20-1, with 10 bases aligning to TRBD2. There are 16 residues in the CDR3. V lost 5 bases to trimming and J lost 1 base; unmatched junction nucleotides: 9. Germline CDR1 reads DFQATT; CDR2 reads SNEGSKA (reference sequence). For the CDR3, the DNA is TGCAGTGCTCTCTCGCCAGCGGGGGGGGGCACAGATACGCAGTATTTT. It translates to CSALSPAGGGTDTQYF.

This clonotype was detected only a few times. V and J are TRBV6-2 or TRBV6-3 and TRBJ2-2; TRBD1 is a possible D gene (6 bases). Trimming removed 5 bases from V and 9 bases from J, with 10 bases in between. The CDR3 has 12 amino acids. Germline V gene lookup returns CDR1 MNHEY and CDR2 SVGEGT. DNA of the CDR3: TGTGCCAGCAGTAAGACAGGCCGGGAGCTGTTTTTT. It translates to CASSKTGRELFF.

This clonotype was observed a handful of times. This rearrangement joins TRBV5-1 to TRBJ2-6; a weak D match, TRBD1 (5 bases). Germline CDR1 reads SGHRS; CDR2 reads YFSETQ. The V end lost 4 bases, the J end lost 2 bases, and 13 bases lay between the germline ends. CDR3 length: 16 amino acids. CDR3 sequence reads: CASSGAQSTGANVLTF. For the CDR3, the DNA is TGCGCCAGCAGCGGGGCCCAAAGTACTGGGGCCAACGTCCTGACTTTC.

This clonotype occurred a few times. The chain carries TRBV5-1 and TRBJ1-2; possible D gene TRBD1, 5 bases. Germline values: CDR1 SGHRS, CDR2 YFSETQ. Trimming pared 1 base from V and 7 bases from J, leaving 11 bases between. The CDR3 loop spans 13 amino acids. The CDR3 coding sequence is TGCGCCAGCAGCTTGTGGCGAAGGGGTGGCTACACCTTC. Translated, it gives CASSLWRRGGYTF.

This clonotype was seen only a few times. The rearrangement uses TRBV12-3 or TRBV12-4 and TRBJ2-3; 11 bases fit TRBD2. V trimming: 3 bases; J trimming: 2 bases; junction bases outside the gene matches: 4. The CDR3 extends over 16 amino acids. This CDR3 reads CASSFSSGGVTDTQYF. The CDR3 DNA follows: TGTGCCAGCAGTTTCAGTAGCGGGGGGGTCACAGATACGCAGTATTTT.

This clonotype was observed a handful of times. The chain recombines TRBV5-4 with TRBJ2-2; D gene uncertain. V was pared by 4 bases and J by 4 bases, with 8 bases between. The CDR3 has 13 amino acids. From germline, CDR1 is SGHNT and CDR2 YYREEE (reference sequence). In nucleotides, the CDR3 is TGTGCCAGCAGCCCGTCCCCCACCGGGGAGCTGTTTTTT. Translating gives CASSPSPTGELFF.

J is TRBJ1-1 and V is TRBV20-1; no clear D. Germline-derived CDR1 and CDR2 are DFQATT and SNEGSKA (reference sequence). Trimming pared 7 bases from V and 1 base from J, leaving 13 bases between. This CDR3 is 13 amino acids long. CDR3 protein: CSVLSTRNTEAFF. CDR3 sequence (DNA): TGCAGTGTTCTATCAACCCGGAACACTGAAGCTTTCTTT.

In this sample, this clonotype turned up many times. This chain links TRBV20-1 with TRBJ1-5; 8 bases match TRBD1. The trim removed 1 base at V and 7 bases at J, leaving 6 bases unmatched. The CDR3 is made up of 14 amino acids. The germline V gene has CDR1 DFQATT and CDR2 SNEGSKA (reference sequence). Here the CDR3 reads CSARGTGGAQPQHF. As DNA, the CDR3 is TGCAGTGCTAGAGGAACAGGGGGAGCGCAGCCCCAGCATTTT.

This clonotype was recorded many times. CDR3 protein: CASSLLNTGELFF. The CDR3 DNA sequence: TGTGCCAGCAGTTTATTAAACACCGGGGAGCTGTTTTTT. The chain has TRBV12-3 or TRBV12-4 and TRBJ2-2; D not certain. The CDR3 sequence is 13 residues long. Trimming pared 2 bases from V and 2 bases from J, leaving 3 bases between.

The sample holds a few counts of this clonotype. This chain joins TRBV12-3 or TRBV12-4 and TRBJ2-3; TRBD2 agrees at 13 bases. The CDR3 runs 13 residues. The junction had 4 bases not matched to a gene; V was cut back by 5 bases and J by 11 bases. DNA for the CDR3: TGTGCCAGCAGTGGGAGACTAGCGGGGGGGCAGTATTTT. Translation gives CASSGRLAGGQYF.

V usage is TRBV28 and J usage is TRBJ2-7, with 8 bases matching TRBD2. The CDR3 is 15 residues long. V gave up 6 bases and J gave up 3 bases; unmatched junction bases: 10. Germline V CDR1 and CDR2: MDHEN, SYDVKM. The CDR3 DNA follows: TGTGCCAGCAGCAAACCGGGACTAGTTTTCTACGAGCAGTACTTC. This codes for CASSKPGLVFYEQYF. Full variable domain (outside the CDR3, taken from reference TRBV28 and TRBJ2-7): DVKVTQSSRYLVKRTGEKVFLECVQDMDHENMFWYRQDPGLGLRLIYFSYDVKMKEKGDIPEGYSVSREKKERFSLILESASTNQTSMYLCASSKPGLVFYEQYFGPGTRLTVT.

This clonotype appeared a few times. V gene TRBV20-1 combines with J gene TRBJ2-7; D ambiguous. This CDR3 contains 12 residues. CDR1 and CDR2 (germline): DFQATT, SNEGSKA (reference sequence). Deletions cut 6 bases from V and 2 bases from J, with 11 bases between. The CDR3 coding sequence is TGCAGTGCCCGGGCCCACACCTACGAGCAGTACTTC. Translated: CSARAHTYEQYF.

This clonotype was seen at least ten times. Here the CDR3 DNA reads TGCAGCGTAAGTGGACTAGCGGACTACAATGAGCAGTTCTTC. Amino acid sequence: CSVSGLADYNEQFF. V usage is TRBV29-1 and J usage is TRBJ2-1; 10 positions agree with TRBD2. CDR3 length equals 14 residues. Germline V CDR1 and CDR2: SQVTM, ANQGSEA. Trimming removed 6 bases from V and 3 bases from J; junction bases left unmatched: 5.

This clonotype was picked up a small number of times. The genes are TRBV28 and TRBJ2-5; 8 bases align to TRBD2. The CDR3 consists of 16 residues. J was trimmed by 2 bases and V by 3 bases; bases with no gene match: 8. Germline values: CDR1 MDHEN, CDR2 SYDVKM. CDR3 coding DNA: TGTGCCAGCAGTTTGGAGCGGGGGCTGGGACAAGAGACCCAGTACTTC. Residues: CASSLERGLGQETQYF.

The V gene is TRBV5-6, the J gene TRBJ2-5; TRBD1 might be the D (6 bases). This CDR3 is built from 15 residues. The V end was cut by 0 bases, the J end by 5 bases, with 14 bases between. Germline CDR1 reads SGHDT; CDR2 reads YYEEEE. The CDR3 region has the DNA TGTGCCAGCAGCTTGGGAGGGGGATTTGGGGAGACCCAGTACTTC. Its translation: CASSLGGGFGETQYF.

The rearrangement uses TRBV12-3 or TRBV12-4 and TRBJ2-1; the D is unclear. The CDR3 consists of 15 residues. V lost 2 bases to trimming and J lost 3 bases, with 11 bases between them. Here the CDR3 reads CASSLLPPDYNEQFF. In DNA, the CDR3 is TGTGCCAGCAGTTTACTCCCCCCCGACTACAATGAGCAGTTCTTC.

The rearrangement joins TRBV7-2 to TRBJ2-1; D perhaps matches TRBD1 (5 bases). This CDR3 has 14 amino acids. The germline gives CDR1 SGHTA, CDR2 FQGNSA. The V end was cut by 2 bases, the J end by 4 bases, with 9 bases between. The CDR3 is CASSLLQVYNEQFF. The CDR3 nucleotides read TGTGCCAGCAGCTTATTACAGGTTTACAATGAGCAGTTCTTC. The whole variable domain, remainder taken from reference TRBV7-2 and TRBJ2-1, is GAGVSQSPSNKVTEKGKDVELRCDPISGHTALYWYRQSLGQGLEFLIYFQGNSAPDKSGLPSDRFSAERTGGSVSTLTIQRTQQEDSAVYLCASSLLQVYNEQFFGPGTRLTVL.

CDR3 bases: TGCGCCAGCAGCGTGGGACGGAGGAGGTATCAAGAGACCCAGTACTTC. Its protein is CASSVGRRRYQETQYF. The J gene is TRBJ2-5, the V gene TRBV5-1; either TRBD1 or TRBD2 may supply D (5 bases each). The CDR3 covers 16 residues. V was trimmed by 4 bases and J by 2 bases, leaving 18 bases between them. CDR1 and CDR2 from the germline V gene are SGHRS and YFSETQ.